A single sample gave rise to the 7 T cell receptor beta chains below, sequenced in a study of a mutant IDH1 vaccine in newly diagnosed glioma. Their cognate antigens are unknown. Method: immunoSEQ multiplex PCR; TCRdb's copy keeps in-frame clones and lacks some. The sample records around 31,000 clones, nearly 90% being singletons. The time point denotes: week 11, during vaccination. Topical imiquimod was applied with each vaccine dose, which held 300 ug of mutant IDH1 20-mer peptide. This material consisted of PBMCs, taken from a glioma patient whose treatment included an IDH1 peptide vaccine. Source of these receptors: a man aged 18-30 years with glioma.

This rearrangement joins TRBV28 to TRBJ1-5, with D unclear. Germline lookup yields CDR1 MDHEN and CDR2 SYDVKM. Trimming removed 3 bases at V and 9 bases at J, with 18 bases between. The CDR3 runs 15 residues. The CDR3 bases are TGTGCCAGCAGTTTCTCGATAGGCCAAGGTGGGCCCCAGCATTTT. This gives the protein CASSFSIGQGGPQHF.

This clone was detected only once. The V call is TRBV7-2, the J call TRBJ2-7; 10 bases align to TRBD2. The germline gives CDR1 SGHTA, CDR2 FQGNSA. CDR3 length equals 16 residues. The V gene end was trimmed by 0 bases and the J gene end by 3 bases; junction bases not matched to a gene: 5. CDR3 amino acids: CASSLAASGRYYEQYF. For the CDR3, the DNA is TGTGCCAGCAGCTTAGCGGCTAGCGGGAGATACTACGAGCAGTACTTC.

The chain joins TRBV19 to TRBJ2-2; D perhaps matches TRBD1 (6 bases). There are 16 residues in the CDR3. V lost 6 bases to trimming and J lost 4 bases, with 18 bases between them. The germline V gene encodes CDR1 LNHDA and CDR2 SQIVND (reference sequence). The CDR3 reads CASRDFSGTPTGELFF. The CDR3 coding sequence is TGTGCCAGTAGGGATTTCTCCGGGACACCCACCGGGGAGCTGTTTTTT.

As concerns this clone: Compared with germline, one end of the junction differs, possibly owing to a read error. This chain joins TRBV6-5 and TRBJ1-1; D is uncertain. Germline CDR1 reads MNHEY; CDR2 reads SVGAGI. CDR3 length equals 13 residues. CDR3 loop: CASSYWQNTEAFF. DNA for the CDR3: TGTGCCAGCAGCTACTGGCAGAACACTGAAGCTTTCTTT.

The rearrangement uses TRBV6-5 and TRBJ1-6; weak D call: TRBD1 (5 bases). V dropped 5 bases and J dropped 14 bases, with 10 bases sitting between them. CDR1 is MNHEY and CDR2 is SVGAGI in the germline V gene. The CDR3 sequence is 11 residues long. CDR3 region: CASSDLRALHF. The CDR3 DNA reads TGTGCCAGCAGTGACCTCAGGGCCCTCCACTTT.

CDR3 in DNA: TGTGCCAGCACTAGGGGGCCGAGAAACATTCAGTACTTC. Residues: CASTRGPRNIQYF. The chain links TRBV6-6 to TRBJ2-4; TRBD1 aligns across 7 bases. Trimming took 7 bases from V and 6 from J; bases not matched to a gene: 6. This CDR3 is 13 amino acids long. The germline V gene encodes CDR1 MNHNY and CDR2 SVGAGI (reference sequence).

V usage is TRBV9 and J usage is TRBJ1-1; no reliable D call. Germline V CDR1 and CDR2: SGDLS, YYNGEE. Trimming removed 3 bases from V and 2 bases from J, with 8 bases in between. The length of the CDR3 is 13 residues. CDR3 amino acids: CASSGNTNTEAFF. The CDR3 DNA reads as TGTGCCAGCAGCGGTAACACAAACACTGAAGCTTTCTTT.